What follows are 23 T cell receptor beta chains derived from one specimen sequenced in a study of blood T cell repertoires in COVID-19. The table came from immunoSEQ multiplex PCR; TCRdb's copy has only in-frame clones and leaves some out. The sample carries fewer than 120,000 clones, 65% to 80% recorded once. The sequencing sample was made of peripheral blood. The receptors come from a woman aged 55 to 70 with acute or convalescent COVID-19.

The rearrangement uses TRBV18 and TRBJ1-6; 9 bases line up with TRBD1. V shed 6 bases and J 8 bases; nucleotides not matched to a gene: 5. The germline V gene has CDR1 KGHSH and CDR2 LQKENI. The CDR3 has 14 amino acids. The chain's CDR3 is CASSPGQGYSPLHF. CDR3 bases: TGTGCCAGCTCGCCGGGACAGGGATATTCACCCCTCCACTTT.

V and J are TRBV18 and TRBJ1-6, with D unclear. The V end lost 3 bases, the J end lost 0 bases, and 6 bases lay between the germline ends. The germline V gene has CDR1 KGHSH and CDR2 LQKENI. The CDR3 totals 15 residues. The CDR3 here is CASSPGSSYNSPLHF. CDR3 sequence (DNA): TGTGCCAGCTCACCGGGCTCCTCCTATAATTCACCCCTCCACTTT. The entire variable domain, with the rest obtained from reference TRBV18 and TRBJ1-6, is as follows: NAGVMQNPRHLVRRRGQEARLRCSPMKGHSHVYWYRQLPEEGLKFMVYLQKENIIDESGMPKERFSAEFPKEGPSILRIQQVVRGDSAAYFCASSPGSSYNSPLHFGNGTRLTVT.

This chain connects TRBV6-5 to TRBJ2-5; possible D gene TRBD1, 6 bases. The CDR3 extends over 13 amino acids. Trimming left V 6 bases short and J 1 base short, with 9 bases between. Germline CDR1 MNHEY, CDR2 SVGAGI. CDR3 residues: CASRQGPQETQYF. CDR3 coding DNA: TGTGCCAGCAGACAGGGTCCCCAAGAGACCCAGTACTTC.

The V call is TRBV15, the J call TRBJ1-5, with D possibly matching TRBD1 (5 bases). The CDR3 sequence is 13 residues long. The germline V and J ends were trimmed by 5 bases and 6 bases, with 11 bases remaining between them. CDR1 and CDR2 from the germline V gene are LNHNV and YYDKDF (reference sequence). CDR3: CATSESGGQPQHF. CDR3 DNA sequence: TGTGCCACCAGCGAGAGCGGGGGTCAGCCCCAGCATTTT.

V is TRBV11-2 and J is TRBJ2-2, with D perhaps matching TRBD1 (6 bases). The CDR3 runs to 15 residues. Trimming shortened V by 5 bases and J by 4 bases, and 14 bases separated the two germline ends. Germline assignment: CDR1 SGHAT and CDR2 FQNNGV. CDR3 DNA sequence: TGTGCCAGCAGCCTTCTGGGGGCCGGCACCGGGGAGCTGTTTTTT. This encodes CASSLLGAGTGELFF.

The CDR3 coding sequence is TGTGCCAGCAGTTCAGAGGGGGCGCGAGGCAAAAACATTCAGTACTTC. It is translated as CASSSEGARGKNIQYF. V usage is TRBV28 and J usage is TRBJ2-4, with 7 nucleotides matching TRBD1. CDR3 length: 16 residues. Germline CDR1 is MDHEN and CDR2 is SYDVKM. Trimming cost V 4 bases and J 3 bases; bases outside gene matches: 9.

J is TRBJ1-1 and V is TRBV4-1; TRBD1 might be the D (6 bases). V lost 4 bases and J lost 10, with 22 bases in between. CDR3 length equals 15 residues. CDR1 MGHRA and CDR2 YSYEKL come from the germline V gene. This CDR3 reads CASSLLQGSSVGAFF. The CDR3 coding sequence is TGCGCCAGCAGCCTCTTACAGGGCTCCTCCGTCGGAGCTTTCTTT.

The genes are TRBV6-2 or TRBV6-3 and TRBJ1-1; TRBD1 is a possible D gene (5 bases). V was clipped by 2 bases and J by 1 base, with 8 bases between them. Germline CDR1 is MNHEY and CDR2 is SVGEGT. The length of the CDR3 is 14 residues. The CDR3 loop reads CASSYPTENTEAFF. CDR3 nucleotide sequence: TGTGCCAGCAGTTACCCGACAGAGAACACTGAAGCTTTCTTT.

The chain recombines TRBV28 with TRBJ2-2; 9 nucleotides agree with TRBD1. The V gene's germline CDR1 is MDHEN and CDR2 SYDVKM. The CDR3 covers 19 residues. After removal of 4 bases from V and 3 bases from J, the junction contained 15 bases not matched to a gene. The CDR3 region has the DNA TGTGCCAGCAGTTCTCTACCCCCGGGACAGGGAGGTTACACCGGGGAGCTGTTTTTT. As protein: CASSSLPPGQGGYTGELFF.

The chain uses TRBV6-5 and TRBJ1-2, with TRBD1 as a possible D gene (6 bases). Germline V gene sequence: CDR1 MNHEY, CDR2 SVGAGI. The CDR3 is 13 residues long. With 6 bases removed from V and 2 bases from J, the gap between germline ends came to 10 bases. The CDR3 loop reads CASRLTGNYGYTF. In DNA form, the CDR3 reads TGTGCCAGCAGATTAACAGGGAACTATGGCTACACCTTC.

This clone was counted ten times or more. J is TRBJ1-2 and V is TRBV11-2; no reliable D call. The CDR3 is 15 residues long. Trimming left V 5 bases short and J 5 bases short, with 18 bases between. Germline V CDR1 and CDR2: SGHAT, FQNNGV. The CDR3 region has the DNA TGTGCCAGCAGCCCTTACGAAACAGTGATATATGGCTACACCTTC. Translated, it gives CASSPYETVIYGYTF. The variable domain in full, with the rest retrieved from reference TRBV11-2 and TRBJ1-2, is EAGVAQSPRYKIIEKRQSVAFWCNPISGHATLYWYQQILGQGPKLLIQFQNNGVVDDSQLPKDRFSAERLKGVDSTLKIQPAKLEDSAVYLCASSPYETVIYGYTFGSGTRLTVV.

The sample holds a few counts of this clone. The chain carries TRBV2 and TRBJ2-7; 10 nucleotides align to TRBD2. Germline V gene sequence: CDR1 SNHLY, CDR2 FYNNEI. The CDR3 spans 14 residues. V shed 6 bases, J shed 5 bases, and the junction held 7 bases outside the gene matches. The CDR3 protein is CASSVISGGNEQYF. The CDR3 DNA reads as TGTGCCAGCAGCGTAATTAGCGGGGGGAACGAGCAGTACTTC.

This clone was picked up one time. The chain employs TRBV28 and TRBJ1-2; no definite D call. The V gene's germline CDR1 is MDHEN and CDR2 SYDVKM. The CDR3 is 11 residues long. Between the trimmed V and J ends, which lost 8 bases and 0 bases, there was a span of 4 bases. The CDR3 DNA is TGTGCCAGCGCGGCTAACTATGGCTACACCTTC. Its translation is CASAANYGYTF.

The rearrangement uses TRBV9 and TRBJ1-2; weak D call: TRBD1 (6 bases). CDR1 and CDR2 from the germline V gene are SGDLS and YYNGEE. This CDR3 has 14 amino acids. V was clipped by 3 bases and J by 2 bases, with 11 bases between them. Written as DNA, the CDR3 is TGTGCCAGCAGCGACAACAGGGCAAACTATGGCTACACCTTC. Translating it yields CASSDNRANYGYTF. The complete variable domain, with remaining parts taken from reference TRBV9 and TRBJ1-2, reads DSGVTQTPKHLITATGQRVTLRCSPRSGDLSVYWYQQSLDQGLQFLIQYYNGEERAKGNILERFSAQQFPDLHSELNLSSLELGDSALYFCASSDNRANYGYTFGSGTRLTVV.

CDR3 in amino acids: CASSPGGGEGYTF. The CDR3, as DNA: TGTGCCAGCAGCCCAGGGGGTGGAGAAGGCTACACCTTC. The rearrangement uses TRBV27 and TRBJ1-2; TRBD1 matches at 7 bases. The ends lost 6 bases at V and 8 bases at J; junction bases unmatched: 9. The germline CDR1 and CDR2 sequences are MNHEY and SMNVEV (reference sequence). The CDR3 is 13 residues long.

The chain recombines TRBV28 with TRBJ1-3; D call uncertain. This CDR3 has 15 amino acids. The germline gives CDR1 MDHEN, CDR2 SYDVKM. Trimming removed 6 bases at V and 4 bases at J, with 16 bases between. In DNA, the CDR3 is TGTGCCAGCAGACCCTTTTACGGGTCCGGAAACACCATATATTTT. Translating it yields CASRPFYGSGNTIYF.

The V gene is TRBV6-6, the J gene TRBJ2-1, with 9 bases lining up with TRBD2. The ends lost 6 bases at V and 9 bases at J; junction bases unmatched: 9. The CDR3 sequence is 14 residues long. CDR1 is MNHNY and CDR2 is SVGAGI in the germline V gene (reference sequence). The CDR3 spells CASRVSGGFGEQFF. The DNA for the CDR3 is TGTGCCAGCAGGGTTAGCGGGGGCTTCGGTGAGCAGTTCTTC.

The rearrangement links TRBV7-9 to TRBJ1-5; TRBD1 is a possible D gene (5 bases). Germline V CDR1 and CDR2: SEHNR, FQNEAQ (reference sequence). This CDR3 region has 16 residues. The ends were cut back, 4 bases at V and 4 bases at J, with 17 bases in the middle. CDR3 protein: CASSSQGGVGNQPQHF. For the CDR3, the DNA is TGTGCCAGCAGCTCCCAGGGAGGTGTGGGGAATCAGCCCCAGCATTTT.

This sequence joins TRBV13 and TRBJ1-1, with D unclear. The CDR3 runs to 15 residues. The germline gives CDR1 PRHDT, CDR2 FYEKMQ (reference sequence). V gave up 4 bases and J gave up 1 base, with 13 bases separating them. CDR3 DNA: TGTGCCAGCAGCTCCGAATCGACGGGGAACACTGAAGCTTTCTTT. This gives the protein CASSSESTGNTEAFF.

The J gene is TRBJ1-5, the V gene TRBV10-3, with unresolved D. Germline-derived CDR1 and CDR2 are ENHRY and SYGVKD. With 8 bases removed from V and 1 base from J, the gap between germline ends came to 15 bases. The CDR3 runs to 15 residues. Here the CDR3 reads CAIGSAGASNQPQHF. CDR3 coding DNA: TGTGCCATCGGTTCGGCAGGCGCAAGCAATCAGCCCCAGCATTTT.

The V call is TRBV2, the J call TRBJ2-7; TRBD2 is a possible D gene (6 bases). This CDR3 is built from 14 residues. V was trimmed by 5 bases and J by 6 bases, leaving 17 bases between them. Germline loops: CDR1 SNHLY, CDR2 FYNNEI. The CDR3 protein is CASSTPLRGAEQYF. The CDR3, as DNA: TGTGCCAGCAGTACCCCCTTGCGGGGTGCCGAGCAGTACTTC.

The chain joins TRBV6-5 to TRBJ1-1; 8 nucleotides align to TRBD1. V was pared by 7 bases and J by 1 base, with 5 bases of the junction left unmatched. Germline CDR1 is MNHEY and CDR2 is SVGAGI. The CDR3 runs 14 residues. CDR3 sequence reads: CASIHQGANTEAFF. The CDR3 DNA follows: TGTGCCAGCATCCATCAGGGGGCGAACACTGAAGCTTTCTTT.

V is TRBV30 and J is TRBJ1-1, with a weak D call TRBD1 (5 bases). Germline CDR1 GTSNPN, CDR2 SVGIG (reference sequence). Trimming pared 8 bases from V and 1 base from J, leaving 17 bases between. The CDR3 loop spans 14 amino acids. The CDR3 reads CAGTVGVQNTEAFF. The CDR3 DNA is TGTGCCGGGACCGTCGGTGTTCAGAACACTGAAGCTTTCTTT. The entire variable domain, with the rest obtained from reference TRBV30 and TRBJ1-1, is as follows: SQTIHQWPATLVQPVGSPLSLECTVEGTSNPNLYWYRQAAGRGLQLLFYSVGIGQISSEVPQNLSASRPQDRQFILSSKKLLLSDSGFYLCAGTVGVQNTEAFFGQGTRLTVV.